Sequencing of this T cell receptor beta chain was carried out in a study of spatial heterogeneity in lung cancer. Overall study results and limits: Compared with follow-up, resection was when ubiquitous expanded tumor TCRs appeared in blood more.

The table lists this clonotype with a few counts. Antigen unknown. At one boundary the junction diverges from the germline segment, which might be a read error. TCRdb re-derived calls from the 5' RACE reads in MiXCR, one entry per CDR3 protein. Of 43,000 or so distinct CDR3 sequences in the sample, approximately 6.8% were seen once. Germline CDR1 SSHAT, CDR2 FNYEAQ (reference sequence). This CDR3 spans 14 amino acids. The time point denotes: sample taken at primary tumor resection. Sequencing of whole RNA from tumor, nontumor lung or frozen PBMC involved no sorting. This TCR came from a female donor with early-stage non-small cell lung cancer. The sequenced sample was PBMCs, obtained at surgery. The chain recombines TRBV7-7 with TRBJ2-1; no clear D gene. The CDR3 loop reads CASSPTSSYNEQFF. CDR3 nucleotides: TGTGCTAGCAGCCCAACCAGCTCCTACAATGAGCAGTTCTTC.